This T cell receptor (beta chain) was retrieved from a study of read filtering for tumor transcriptome and immune sequencing. Molecular barcoded adaptors covering alpha/delta and beta/gamma chains were used on approximately 400 ng RNA. TCRdb ran MiXCR on the reads and lists one entry per CDR3 protein. The sample lists 45,000 to 50,000 distinct CDR3 sequences, roughly 12% seen once, with roughly 15% in the top ten. Losses at the gene ends were 4 bases for V and 13 bases for J; bases not matched to a gene: 9. The CDR3 totals 13 residues. Germline loops: CDR1 MDHEN, CDR2 SYDVKM. This clonotype is termed medium-sized.

J is TRBJ2-1 and V is TRBV28, with 8 nucleotides matching TRBD2. The sequence was collected from a donor aged 40 or over with multiple myeloma. Sequences were obtained from a population of CD138-negative cells sorted from bone marrow. The CDR3 nucleotides read TGTGCCAGCAGTTCCGGAGGTAGCGGGATTCAGTTCTTC. Protein sequence: CASSSGGSGIQFF.